This paragraph reports one TCR beta chain. Its specificity is unknown. Germline V CDR1 and CDR2: PRHDT, FYEKMQ (reference sequence). Trimming removed 5 bases from V and 7 bases from J; junction bases left unmatched: 8. The CDR3 is made up of 15 amino acids. These data belong to a study of cytomegalovirus exposure and HLA in healthy donors. Some clones are missing from TCRdb's copy, which holds only in-frame ones; the method was immunoSEQ multiplex PCR. This sample has about 350,000 clones, with roughly 90% found just once. Whole-study findings and limits: Subsequent analysis showed first-cohort TCR clusters tending to co-occur in around 130 validation repertoires.

What was sequenced was PBMCs. The sequence derives from a woman in her twenties or thirties in good health and CMV-seropositive. V and J are TRBV13 and TRBJ2-2, with 9 bases identical to TRBD1. In nucleotides, the CDR3 is TGTGCCAGCAGCCAACACAGGGGGCGGATCGGGGAGCTGTTTTTT. The encoded protein is CASSQHRGRIGELFF. Drawing the rest from reference TRBV13 and TRBJ2-2, the complete variable domain is AAGVIQSPRHLIKEKRETATLKCYPIPRHDTVYWYQQGPGQDPQFLISFYEKMQSDKGSIPDRFSAQQFSDYHSELNMSSLELGDSALYFCASSQHRGRIGELFFGEGSRLTVL.